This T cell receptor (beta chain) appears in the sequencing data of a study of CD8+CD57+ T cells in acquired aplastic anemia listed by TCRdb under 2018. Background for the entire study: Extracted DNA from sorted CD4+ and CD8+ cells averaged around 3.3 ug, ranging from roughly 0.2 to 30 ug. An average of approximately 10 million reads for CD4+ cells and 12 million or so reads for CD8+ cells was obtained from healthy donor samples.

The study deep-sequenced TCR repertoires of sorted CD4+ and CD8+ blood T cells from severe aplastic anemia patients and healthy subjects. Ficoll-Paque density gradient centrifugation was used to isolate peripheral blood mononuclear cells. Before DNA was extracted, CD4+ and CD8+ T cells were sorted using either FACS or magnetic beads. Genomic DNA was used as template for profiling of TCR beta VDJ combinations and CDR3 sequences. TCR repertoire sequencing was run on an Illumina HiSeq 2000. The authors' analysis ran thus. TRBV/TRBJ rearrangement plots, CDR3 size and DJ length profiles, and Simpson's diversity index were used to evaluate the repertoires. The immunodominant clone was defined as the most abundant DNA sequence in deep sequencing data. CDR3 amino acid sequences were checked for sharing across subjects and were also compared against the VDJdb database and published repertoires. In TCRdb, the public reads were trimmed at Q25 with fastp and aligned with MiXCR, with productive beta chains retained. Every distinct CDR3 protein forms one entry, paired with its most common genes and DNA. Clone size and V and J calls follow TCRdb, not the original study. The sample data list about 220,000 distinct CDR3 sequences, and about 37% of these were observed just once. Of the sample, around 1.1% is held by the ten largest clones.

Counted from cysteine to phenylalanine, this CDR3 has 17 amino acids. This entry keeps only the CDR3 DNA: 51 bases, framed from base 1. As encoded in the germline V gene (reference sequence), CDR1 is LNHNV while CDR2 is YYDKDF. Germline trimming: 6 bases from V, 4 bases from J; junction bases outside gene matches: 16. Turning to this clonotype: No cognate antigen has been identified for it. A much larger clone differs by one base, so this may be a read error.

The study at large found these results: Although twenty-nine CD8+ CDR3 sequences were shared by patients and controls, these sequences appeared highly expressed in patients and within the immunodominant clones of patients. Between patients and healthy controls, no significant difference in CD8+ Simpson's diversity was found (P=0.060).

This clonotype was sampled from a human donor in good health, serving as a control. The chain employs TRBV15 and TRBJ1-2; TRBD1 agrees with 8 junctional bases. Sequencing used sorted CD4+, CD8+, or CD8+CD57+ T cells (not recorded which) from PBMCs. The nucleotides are TGTGCCACCAGTACCCGGACAGGGCCCATACCTTCCTATGGCTACACCTTC. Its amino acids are CATSTRTGPIPSYGYTF.